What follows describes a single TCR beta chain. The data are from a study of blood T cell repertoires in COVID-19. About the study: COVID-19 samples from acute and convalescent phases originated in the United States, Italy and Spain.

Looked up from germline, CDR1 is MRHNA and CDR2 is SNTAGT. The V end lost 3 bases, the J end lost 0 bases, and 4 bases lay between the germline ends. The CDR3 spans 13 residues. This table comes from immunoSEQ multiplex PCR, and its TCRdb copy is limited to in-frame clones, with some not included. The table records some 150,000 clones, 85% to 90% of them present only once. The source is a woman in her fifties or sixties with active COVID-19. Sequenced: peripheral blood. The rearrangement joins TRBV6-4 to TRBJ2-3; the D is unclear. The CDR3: CASSDTSTDTQYF. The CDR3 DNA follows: TGTGCCAGCAGTGATACAAGCACAGATACGCAGTATTTT.